These T cell receptor beta chains were read from a single sample in a study of CD8+CD57+ T cells in acquired aplastic anemia. TCRdb redid the calling of the reads with MiXCR, one entry per CDR3 protein. The data hold 160,000 or so distinct CDR3 sequences, with 70% to 80% observed a single time. The specimen sequenced was sorted CD4+, CD8+, or CD8+CD57+ T cells (not recorded which) from PBMCs. All receptors come from a human donor with aplastic anemia. CDR3s include the opening cysteine and the closing phenylalanine or tryptophan. D genes are given only for firm matches.

j_call: TRBJ2-5; v_call: TRBV6-5; d_call: .; cdr3_aa: CASSYGWGQETQYF
j_call: TRBJ1-2; v_call: TRBV2; d_call: .; cdr3_aa: CASSVQGGYGYTF
j_call: TRBJ1-5; v_call: TRBV2; d_call: TRBD1; cdr3_aa: CASMGQTSYQPQHF
j_call: TRBJ1-2; v_call: TRBV7-8; d_call: .; cdr3_aa: CASSLGYQLYGYTF
j_call: TRBJ2-3; v_call: TRBV9; d_call: .; cdr3_aa: CASSVVTNTDTQYF
j_call: TRBJ1-2; v_call: TRBV7-8; d_call: .; cdr3_aa: CASSTWTVPNYGYTF
j_call: TRBJ2-5; v_call: TRBV14; d_call: TRBD2; cdr3_aa: CASSLGLAGRGTQYF
j_call: TRBJ2-5; v_call: TRBV7-3; d_call: TRBD1; cdr3_aa: CASSRRGQGLGETQYF
j_call: TRBJ2-7; v_call: TRBV15; d_call: .; cdr3_aa: CATSTGTQLNEQYF
j_call: TRBJ2-7; v_call: TRBV7-9; d_call: .; cdr3_aa: CASSHTGNEQYF
j_call: TRBJ1-6; v_call: TRBV7-9; d_call: .; cdr3_aa: CASTGWNSPLHF
j_call: TRBJ1-6; v_call: TRBV6-4; d_call: .; cdr3_aa: CASSDGEDRDSPLHF
j_call: TRBJ1-1; v_call: TRBV5-1; d_call: .; cdr3_aa: CASSGGRGHTEAFF
j_call: TRBJ2-3; v_call: TRBV7-8; d_call: TRBD2; cdr3_aa: CASSSGLAAVKYF
j_call: TRBJ2-5; v_call: TRBV5-1; d_call: TRBD1; cdr3_aa: CASSLEGQGYETQYF
j_call: TRBJ2-7; v_call: TRBV20-1; d_call: TRBD2; cdr3_aa: CSARDSQALARNYEQYF
j_call: TRBJ2-5; v_call: TRBV2; d_call: TRBD1; cdr3_aa: CASSVLQGARGETQYF
j_call: TRBJ1-2; v_call: TRBV20-1; d_call: TRBD1; cdr3_aa: CSAYGTGVGYTF
j_call: TRBJ2-5; v_call: TRBV5-4; d_call: .; cdr3_aa: CASSGQTQETQYF
j_call: TRBJ2-7; v_call: TRBV15; d_call: .; cdr3_aa: CATSRAPTSWVYEQYF
j_call: TRBJ2-1; v_call: TRBV11-3; d_call: .; cdr3_aa: CASSPSGRSNEQFF
j_call: TRBJ2-5; v_call: TRBV10-3; d_call: TRBD2; cdr3_aa: CAIKAGGERETQYF
j_call: TRBJ2-1; v_call: TRBV19; d_call: TRBD1; cdr3_aa: CASSILAGGSGEQFF
j_call: TRBJ1-4; v_call: TRBV29-1; d_call: .; cdr3_aa: CSALSEKLFF
j_call: TRBJ1-4; v_call: TRBV20-1; d_call: .; cdr3_aa: CSARDRSGVWEKLFF
j_call: TRBJ2-7; v_call: TRBV2; d_call: TRBD1; cdr3_aa: CASTWDRSYEQYF
j_call: TRBJ1-1; v_call: TRBV10-3; d_call: .; cdr3_aa: CAISARGDEAFF
j_call: TRBJ2-5; v_call: TRBV6-6; d_call: .; cdr3_aa: CASSTSMRETQYF
j_call: TRBJ2-7; v_call: TRBV15; d_call: .; cdr3_aa: CATSRDGEYHEQYF
j_call: TRBJ2-7; v_call: TRBV5-1; d_call: .; cdr3_aa: CASSFGTSDEQYF
j_call: TRBJ1-1; v_call: TRBV6-4; d_call: TRBD1; cdr3_aa: CASSRYRGSGSEAFF
j_call: TRBJ2-7; v_call: TRBV19; d_call: TRBD2; cdr3_aa: CASSIRTSGNEQYF
j_call: TRBJ1-5; v_call: TRBV4-1; d_call: .; cdr3_aa: CASSHSQGRDQPQHF
j_call: TRBJ1-2; v_call: TRBV7-2; d_call: TRBD1; cdr3_aa: CASSLANTGGGYGYTF
j_call: TRBJ2-7; v_call: TRBV24-1; d_call: .; cdr3_aa: CASDGRLSIWQYF
j_call: TRBJ1-2; v_call: TRBV7-9; d_call: .; cdr3_aa: CASSLPGEIKSYGYTF
j_call: TRBJ1-6; v_call: TRBV12-3/TRBV12-4; d_call: .; cdr3_aa: CASGWAAWSYNSPLHF
j_call: TRBJ2-6; v_call: TRBV15; d_call: .; cdr3_aa: CATAPGESSGANVLTF
j_call: TRBJ2-7; v_call: TRBV7-8; d_call: .; cdr3_aa: CASSLRPGNTYEQYF
j_call: TRBJ1-4; v_call: TRBV6-5; d_call: .; cdr3_aa: CASSRAPTNEKLFF
j_call: TRBJ2-1; v_call: TRBV7-2; d_call: TRBD2; cdr3_aa: CASSLVALAGGPGEQFF
j_call: TRBJ2-2; v_call: TRBV7-9; d_call: TRBD2; cdr3_aa: CASSNRLAGGRGTGELFF
j_call: .; v_call: TRBV20-1; d_call: .; cdr3_aa: CSAKDRRRLDEQYF
j_call: TRBJ2-1; v_call: TRBV7-7; d_call: TRBD2; cdr3_aa: CASSPWLAGASNEQFF
j_call: TRBJ2-5; v_call: TRBV20-1; d_call: TRBD2; cdr3_aa: CSADAGLAAPQYF
j_call: TRBJ1-1; v_call: TRBV20-1; d_call: .; cdr3_aa: CSAPILDGEAFF
j_call: TRBJ1-5; v_call: TRBV5-5; d_call: .; cdr3_aa: CASSFDLSNQPQHF
j_call: TRBJ1-5; v_call: TRBV19; d_call: .; cdr3_aa: CASSGSSSNQPQHF
j_call: TRBJ1-1; v_call: TRBV6-4; d_call: .; cdr3_aa: CASSEIMGTEAFF
j_call: TRBJ2-3; v_call: TRBV7-2; d_call: .; cdr3_aa: CASSRPQAASDTQYF
j_call: TRBJ2-7; v_call: TRBV5-6; d_call: TRBD2; cdr3_aa: CASSDGGRPSYEQYF
j_call: TRBJ2-3; v_call: TRBV29-1; d_call: TRBD2; cdr3_aa: CSVEGGGGDTDTQYF
j_call: TRBJ1-4; v_call: TRBV7-6; d_call: TRBD1; cdr3_aa: CASSSRDRHNEKLFF
j_call: TRBJ2-7; v_call: TRBV5-6; d_call: .; cdr3_aa: CASSLADEQYF
j_call: TRBJ1-6; v_call: TRBV2; d_call: .; cdr3_aa: CASSESVGNSPLHF
j_call: TRBJ2-7; v_call: TRBV7-9; d_call: .; cdr3_aa: CASSSPTSNEQYF
j_call: TRBJ2-1; v_call: TRBV19; d_call: .; cdr3_aa: CASRPSAVGPDEQFF